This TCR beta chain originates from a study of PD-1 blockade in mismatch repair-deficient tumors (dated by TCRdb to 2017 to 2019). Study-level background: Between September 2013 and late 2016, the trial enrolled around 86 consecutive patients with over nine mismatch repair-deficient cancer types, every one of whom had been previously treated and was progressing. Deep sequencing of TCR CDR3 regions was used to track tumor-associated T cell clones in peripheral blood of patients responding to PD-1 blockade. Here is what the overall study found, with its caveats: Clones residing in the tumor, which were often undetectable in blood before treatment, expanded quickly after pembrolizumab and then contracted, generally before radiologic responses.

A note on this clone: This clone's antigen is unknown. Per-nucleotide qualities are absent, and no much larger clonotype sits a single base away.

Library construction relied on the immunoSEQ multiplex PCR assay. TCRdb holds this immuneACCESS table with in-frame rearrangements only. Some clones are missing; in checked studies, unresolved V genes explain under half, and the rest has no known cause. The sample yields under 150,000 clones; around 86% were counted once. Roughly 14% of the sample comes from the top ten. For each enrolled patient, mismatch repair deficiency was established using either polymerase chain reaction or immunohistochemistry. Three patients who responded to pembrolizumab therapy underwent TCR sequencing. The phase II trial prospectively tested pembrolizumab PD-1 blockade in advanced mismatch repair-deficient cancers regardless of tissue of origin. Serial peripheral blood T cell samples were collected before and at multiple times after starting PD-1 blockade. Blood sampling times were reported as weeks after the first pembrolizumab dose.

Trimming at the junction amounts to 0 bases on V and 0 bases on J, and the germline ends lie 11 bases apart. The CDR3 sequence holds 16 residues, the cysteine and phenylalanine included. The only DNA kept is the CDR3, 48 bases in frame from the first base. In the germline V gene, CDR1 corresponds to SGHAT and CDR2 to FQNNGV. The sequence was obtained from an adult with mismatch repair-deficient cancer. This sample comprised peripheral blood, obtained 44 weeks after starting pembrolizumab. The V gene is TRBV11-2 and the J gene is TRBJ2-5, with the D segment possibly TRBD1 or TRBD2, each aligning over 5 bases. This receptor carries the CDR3 CASSLEYGGYQETQYF. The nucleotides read TGTGCCAGCAGCTTAGAGTATGGGGGTTACCAAGAGACCCAGTACTTC.